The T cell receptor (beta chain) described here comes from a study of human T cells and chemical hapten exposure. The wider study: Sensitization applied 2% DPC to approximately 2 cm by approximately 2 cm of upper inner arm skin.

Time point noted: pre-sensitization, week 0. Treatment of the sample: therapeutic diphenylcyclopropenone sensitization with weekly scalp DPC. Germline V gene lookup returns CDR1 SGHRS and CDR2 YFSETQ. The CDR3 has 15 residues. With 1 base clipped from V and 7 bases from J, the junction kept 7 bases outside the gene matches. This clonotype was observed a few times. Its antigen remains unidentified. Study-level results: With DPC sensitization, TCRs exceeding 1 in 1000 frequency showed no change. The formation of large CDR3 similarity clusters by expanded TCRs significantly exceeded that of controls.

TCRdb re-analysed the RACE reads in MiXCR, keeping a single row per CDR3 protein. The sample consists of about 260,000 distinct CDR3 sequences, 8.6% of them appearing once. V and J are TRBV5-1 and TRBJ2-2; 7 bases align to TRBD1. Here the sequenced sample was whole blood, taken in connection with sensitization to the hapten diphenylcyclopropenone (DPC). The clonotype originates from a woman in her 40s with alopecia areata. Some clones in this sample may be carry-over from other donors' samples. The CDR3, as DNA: TGCGCCAGCAGCTTGCCCGGGACAGAGGTCGGGGAGCTGTTTTTT. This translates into CASSLPGTEVGELFF.